These T cell receptor beta chains were read from a single sample in a study of CDR3 diversity in severe acne. TCRdb used MiXCR to reprocess the PCR reads, holding one entry per CDR3 protein. The sample has under 95,000 distinct CDR3 sequences, 45% to 55% seen once; the top ten hold about 9.5%. Sequenced: blood. Receptors originate from a male donor in good health, serving as a control. Both conserved end residues are trimmed from each CDR3. Each record gives: V gene, J gene, CDR3 length, CDR3 protein.

TRBV24-1	TRBJ2-7	13	ATSDPRTGAYEQY
TRBV7-7	TRBJ2-7	12	ASSLGLGVYEQY
TRBV20-1	TRBJ2-7	13	SARLPGQGSYEQY
TRBV7-8	TRBJ2-7	15	ASSFGRTSGFSYEQY
TRBV10-3	TRBJ2-7	12	AISEKDQGYEQY
TRBV6-1	TRBJ2-1	13	ASSVRDRNYNEQF
TRBV11-2	TRBJ2-1	12	ASKTSGGYNEQF
TRBV7-7	TRBJ2-5	12	ASSLGASQETQY
TRBV11-2	TRBJ2-7	13	ASTSGTVIPYEQY
TRBV3-1	TRBJ1-1	11	ASSHRPRGEAF
TRBV25-1	TRBJ1-3	10	ASSELGITMY
TRBV19	TRBJ2-7	14	ASRRFTLGGNSEQY
TRBV6-5	TRBJ1-2	13	ASSYASVKGYGYT
TRBV15	TRBJ1-3	13	ATSRTRGSGNTIY
TRBV7-9	TRBJ2-7	12	ASSLGSGTYEQY
TRBV9	TRBJ2-2	15	ASTPGLAESNTGELF
TRBV7-9	TRBJ1-1	12	ASSPGTGATEAF
TRBV20-1	TRBJ2-1	13	SARGGQGSYNEQF
TRBV2	TRBJ1-1	12	ASRQGFGNTEAF
TRBV28	TRBJ2-3	12	ASSSLGGTDTQY
TRBV4-1	TRBJ1-4	14	ASSPRSGGGNEKLF
TRBV11-2	TRBJ2-3	13	ASSLGQFDTDTQY